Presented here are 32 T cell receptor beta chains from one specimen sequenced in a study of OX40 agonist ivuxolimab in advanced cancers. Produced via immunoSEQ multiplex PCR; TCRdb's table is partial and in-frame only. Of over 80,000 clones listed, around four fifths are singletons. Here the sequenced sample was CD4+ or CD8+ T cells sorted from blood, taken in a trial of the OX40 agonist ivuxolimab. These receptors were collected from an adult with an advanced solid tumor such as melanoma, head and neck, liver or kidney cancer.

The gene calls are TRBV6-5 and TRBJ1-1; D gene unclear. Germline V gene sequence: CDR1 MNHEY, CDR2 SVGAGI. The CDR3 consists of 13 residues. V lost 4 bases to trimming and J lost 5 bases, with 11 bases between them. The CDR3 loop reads CASSFLRGTEAFF. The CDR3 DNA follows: TGTGCCAGCAGTTTTCTACGGGGTACTGAAGCTTTCTTT.

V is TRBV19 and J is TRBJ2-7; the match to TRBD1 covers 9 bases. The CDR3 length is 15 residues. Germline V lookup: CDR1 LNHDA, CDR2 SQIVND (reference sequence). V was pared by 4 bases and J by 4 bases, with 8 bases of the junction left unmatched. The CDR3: CASSTSGTGRYEQYF. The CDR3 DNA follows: TGTGCCAGTAGTACCTCCGGGACAGGGCGTTACGAGCAGTACTTC.

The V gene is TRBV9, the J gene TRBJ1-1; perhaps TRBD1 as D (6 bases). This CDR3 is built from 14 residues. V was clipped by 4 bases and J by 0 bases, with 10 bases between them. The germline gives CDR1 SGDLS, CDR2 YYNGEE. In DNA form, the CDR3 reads TGTGCCAGCAGCTTGGACAGTTTGAACACTGAAGCTTTCTTT. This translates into CASSLDSLNTEAFF. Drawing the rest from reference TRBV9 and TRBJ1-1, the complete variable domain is DSGVTQTPKHLITATGQRVTLRCSPRSGDLSVYWYQQSLDQGLQFLIQYYNGEERAKGNILERFSAQQFPDLHSELNLSSLELGDSALYFCASSLDSLNTEAFFGQGTRLTVV.

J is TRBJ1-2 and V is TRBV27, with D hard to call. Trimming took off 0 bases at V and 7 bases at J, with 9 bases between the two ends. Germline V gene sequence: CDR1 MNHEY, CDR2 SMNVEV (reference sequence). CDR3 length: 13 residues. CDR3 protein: CASSLSGFSGYTF. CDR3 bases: TGTGCCAGCAGTTTATCCGGGTTTAGTGGCTACACCTTC.

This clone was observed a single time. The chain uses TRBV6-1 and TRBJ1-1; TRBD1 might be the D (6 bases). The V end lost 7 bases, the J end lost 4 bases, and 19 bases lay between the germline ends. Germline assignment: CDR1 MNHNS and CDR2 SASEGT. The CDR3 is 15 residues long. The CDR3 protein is CASIGLAGAITEAFF. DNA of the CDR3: TGTGCCAGCATCGGGCTGGCGGGGGCGATCACTGAAGCTTTCTTT.

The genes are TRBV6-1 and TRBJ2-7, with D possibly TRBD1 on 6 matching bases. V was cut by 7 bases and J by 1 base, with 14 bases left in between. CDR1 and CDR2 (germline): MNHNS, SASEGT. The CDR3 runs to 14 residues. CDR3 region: CASNRDITSYEQYF. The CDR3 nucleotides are TGTGCCAGCAACAGGGACATAACATCCTACGAGCAGTACTTC.

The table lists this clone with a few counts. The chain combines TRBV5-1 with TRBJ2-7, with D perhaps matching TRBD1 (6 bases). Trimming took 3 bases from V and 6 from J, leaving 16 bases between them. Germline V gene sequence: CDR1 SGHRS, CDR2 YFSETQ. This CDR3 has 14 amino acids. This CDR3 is CASSSQGTPSEQYF. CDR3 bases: TGCGCCAGCAGCTCACAGGGAACCCCATCCGAGCAGTACTTC.

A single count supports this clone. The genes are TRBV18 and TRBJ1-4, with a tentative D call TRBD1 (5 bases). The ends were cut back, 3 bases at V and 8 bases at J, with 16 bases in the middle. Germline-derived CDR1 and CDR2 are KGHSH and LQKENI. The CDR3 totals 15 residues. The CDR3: CASSPSDRFEEKLFF. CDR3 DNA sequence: TGTGCCAGCTCACCTAGCGACAGATTCGAAGAAAAACTGTTTTTT.

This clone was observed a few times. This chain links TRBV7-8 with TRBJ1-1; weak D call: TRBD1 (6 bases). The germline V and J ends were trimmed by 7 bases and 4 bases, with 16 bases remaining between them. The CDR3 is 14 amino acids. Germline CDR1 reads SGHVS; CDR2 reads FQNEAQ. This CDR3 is CASTLRRGGTEAFF. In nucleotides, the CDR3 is TGTGCCAGCACCCTACGCAGGGGAGGCACTGAAGCTTTCTTT.

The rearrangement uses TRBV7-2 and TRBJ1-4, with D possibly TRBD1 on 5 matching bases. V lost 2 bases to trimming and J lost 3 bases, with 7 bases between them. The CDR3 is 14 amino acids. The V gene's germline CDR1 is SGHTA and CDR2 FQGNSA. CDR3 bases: TGTGCCAGCAGCTTAATGGGACCTAATGAAAAACTGTTTTTT. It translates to CASSLMGPNEKLFF.

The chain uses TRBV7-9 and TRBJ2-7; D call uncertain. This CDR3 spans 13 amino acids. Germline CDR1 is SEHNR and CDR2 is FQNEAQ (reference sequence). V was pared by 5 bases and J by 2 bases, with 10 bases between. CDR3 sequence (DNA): TGTGCCAGCAGCCCAATGGGGACCTACGAGCAGTACTTC. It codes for CASSPMGTYEQYF.

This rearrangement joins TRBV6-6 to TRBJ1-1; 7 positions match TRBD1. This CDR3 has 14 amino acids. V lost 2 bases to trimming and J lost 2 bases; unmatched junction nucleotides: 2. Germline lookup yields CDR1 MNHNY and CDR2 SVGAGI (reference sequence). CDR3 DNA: TGTGCCAGCAGTTACCCAGGGGGTAACACTGAAGCTTTCTTT. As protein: CASSYPGGNTEAFF.

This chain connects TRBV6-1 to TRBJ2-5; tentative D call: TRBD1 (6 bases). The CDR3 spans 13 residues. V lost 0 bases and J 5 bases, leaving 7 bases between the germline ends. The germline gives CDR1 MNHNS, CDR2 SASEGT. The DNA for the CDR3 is TGTGCCAGCAGTGAAGCGCAGGGGGAGACCCAGTACTTC. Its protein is CASSEAQGETQYF.

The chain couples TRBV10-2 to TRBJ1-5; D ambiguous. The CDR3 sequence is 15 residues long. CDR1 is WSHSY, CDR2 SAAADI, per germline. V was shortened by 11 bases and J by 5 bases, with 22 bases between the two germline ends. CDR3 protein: CASNPTAPRYQPQHF. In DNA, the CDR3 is TGCGCCTCAAACCCTACAGCCCCAAGGTATCAGCCCCAGCATTTT.

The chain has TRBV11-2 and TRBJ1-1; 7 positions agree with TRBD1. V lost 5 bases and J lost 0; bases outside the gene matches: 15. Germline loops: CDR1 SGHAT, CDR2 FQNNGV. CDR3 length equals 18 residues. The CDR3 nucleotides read TGTGCCAGCAGCCCAGGTGGTTCAGGGGGGCCCATGAACACTGAAGCTTTCTTT. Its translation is CASSPGGSGGPMNTEAFF.

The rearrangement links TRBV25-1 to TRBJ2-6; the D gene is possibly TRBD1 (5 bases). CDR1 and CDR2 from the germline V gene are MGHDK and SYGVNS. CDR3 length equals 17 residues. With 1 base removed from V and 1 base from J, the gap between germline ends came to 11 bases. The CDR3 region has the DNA TGTGCCAGCAGTGAATCCTGGGGCTATTCTGGGGCCAACGTCCTGACTTTC. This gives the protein CASSESWGYSGANVLTF.

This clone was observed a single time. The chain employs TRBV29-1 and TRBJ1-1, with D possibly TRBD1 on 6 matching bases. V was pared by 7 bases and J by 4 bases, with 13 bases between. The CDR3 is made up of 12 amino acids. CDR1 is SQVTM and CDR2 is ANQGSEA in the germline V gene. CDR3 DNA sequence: TGCAGCGGCGGGGGCTGGATCACTGAAGCTTTCTTT. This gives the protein CSGGGWITEAFF.

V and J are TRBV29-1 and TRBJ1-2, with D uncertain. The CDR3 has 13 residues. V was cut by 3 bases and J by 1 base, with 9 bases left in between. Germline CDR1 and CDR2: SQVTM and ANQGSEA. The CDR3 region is CSVEVRVNYGYTF. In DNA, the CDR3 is TGCAGCGTTGAGGTCCGAGTTAACTATGGCTACACCTTC.

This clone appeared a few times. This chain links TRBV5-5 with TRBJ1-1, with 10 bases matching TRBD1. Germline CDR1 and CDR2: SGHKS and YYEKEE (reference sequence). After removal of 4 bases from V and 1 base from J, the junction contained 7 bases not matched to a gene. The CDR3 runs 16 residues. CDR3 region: CASSLWTGGRNTEAFF. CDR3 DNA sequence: TGTGCCAGCAGCCTTTGGACAGGGGGAAGGAACACTGAAGCTTTCTTT.

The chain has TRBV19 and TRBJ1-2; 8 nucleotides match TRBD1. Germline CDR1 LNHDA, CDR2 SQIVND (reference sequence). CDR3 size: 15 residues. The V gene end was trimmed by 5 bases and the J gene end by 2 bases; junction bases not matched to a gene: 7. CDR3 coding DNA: TGTGCCAGTAGTCGGACAGGGACCGGCAACTATGGCTACACCTTC. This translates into CASSRTGTGNYGYTF.

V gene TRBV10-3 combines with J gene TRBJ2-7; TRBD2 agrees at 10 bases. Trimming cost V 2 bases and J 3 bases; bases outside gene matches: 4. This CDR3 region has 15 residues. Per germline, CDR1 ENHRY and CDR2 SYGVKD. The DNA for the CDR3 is TGTGCCATCAGTGAGGGTGCTAGCGGGGGCTACGAGCAGTACTTC. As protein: CAISEGASGGYEQYF.

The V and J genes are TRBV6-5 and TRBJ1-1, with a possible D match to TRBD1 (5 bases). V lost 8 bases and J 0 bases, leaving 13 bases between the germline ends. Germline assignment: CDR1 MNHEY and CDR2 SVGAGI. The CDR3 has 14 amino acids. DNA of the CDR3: TGTGCCAGCGGCAGGGATTTTATGAACACTGAAGCTTTCTTT. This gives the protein CASGRDFMNTEAFF.

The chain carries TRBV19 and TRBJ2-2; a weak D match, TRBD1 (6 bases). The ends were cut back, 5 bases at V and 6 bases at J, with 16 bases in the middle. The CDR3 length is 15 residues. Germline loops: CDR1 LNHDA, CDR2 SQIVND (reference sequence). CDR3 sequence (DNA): TGTGCCAGTAGTGAGGAAACAGGGAGAGCCGGGGAGCTGTTTTTT. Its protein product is CASSEETGRAGELFF.

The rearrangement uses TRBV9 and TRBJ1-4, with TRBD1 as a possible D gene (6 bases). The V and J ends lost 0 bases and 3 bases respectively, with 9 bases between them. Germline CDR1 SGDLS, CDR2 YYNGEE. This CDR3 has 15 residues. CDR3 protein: CASSVGTVSNEKLFF. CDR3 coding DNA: TGTGCCAGCAGCGTAGGGACAGTGTCTAATGAAAAACTGTTTTTT.

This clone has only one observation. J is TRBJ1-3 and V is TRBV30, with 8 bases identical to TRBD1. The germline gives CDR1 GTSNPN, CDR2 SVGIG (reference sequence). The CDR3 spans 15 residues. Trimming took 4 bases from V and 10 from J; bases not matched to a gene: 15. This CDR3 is CAWTPADRARGTIYF. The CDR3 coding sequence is TGTGCCTGGACTCCTGCGGACAGGGCCCGGGGAACCATATATTTT.

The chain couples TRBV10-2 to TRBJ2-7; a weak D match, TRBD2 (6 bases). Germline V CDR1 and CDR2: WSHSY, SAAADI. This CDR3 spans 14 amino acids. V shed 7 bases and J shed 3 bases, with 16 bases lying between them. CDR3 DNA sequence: TGCGCCAGCAACCGAGTCGGGGGAGGCTACGAGCAGTACTTC. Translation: CASNRVGGGYEQYF.

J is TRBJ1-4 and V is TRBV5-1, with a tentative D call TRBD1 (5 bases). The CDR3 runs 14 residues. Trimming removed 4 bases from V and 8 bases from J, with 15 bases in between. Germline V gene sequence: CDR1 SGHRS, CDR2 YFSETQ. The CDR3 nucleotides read TGCGCCAGCAGCCTACAGGTATCCGACGAAAAACTGTTTTTT. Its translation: CASSLQVSDEKLFF.

The CDR3 loop reads CASTPQSSGGDTQYF. The CDR3 bases are TGTGCCAGCACCCCACAATCTAGCGGCGGTGATACGCAGTATTTT. The V call is TRBV6-5, the J call TRBJ2-3, with 7 bases matching TRBD2. The junction had 13 bases not matched to a gene; V was cut back by 7 bases and J by 6 bases. This CDR3 spans 15 amino acids. Germline assignment: CDR1 MNHEY and CDR2 SVGAGI.

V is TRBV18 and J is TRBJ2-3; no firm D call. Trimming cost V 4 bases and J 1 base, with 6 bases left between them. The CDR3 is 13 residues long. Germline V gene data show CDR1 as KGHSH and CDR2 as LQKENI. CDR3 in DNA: TGTGCCAGCTCACAGGGCGGCACAGATACGCAGTATTTT. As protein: CASSQGGTDTQYF.

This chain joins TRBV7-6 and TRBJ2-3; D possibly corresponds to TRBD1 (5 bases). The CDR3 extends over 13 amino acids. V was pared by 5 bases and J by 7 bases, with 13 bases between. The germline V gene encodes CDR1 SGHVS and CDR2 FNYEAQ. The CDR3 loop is CASSPDSIHTQYF. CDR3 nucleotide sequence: TGTGCCAGCAGCCCCGACAGTATCCATACGCAGTATTTT.

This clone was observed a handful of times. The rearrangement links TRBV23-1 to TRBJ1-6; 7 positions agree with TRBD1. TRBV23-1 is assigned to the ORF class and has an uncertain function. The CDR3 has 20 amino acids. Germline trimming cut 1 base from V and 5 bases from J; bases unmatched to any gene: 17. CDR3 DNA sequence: TGCGCCAGCAGTCAATGGCCCTATGTCAATTGCCAGGGGGATAATTCACCCCTCCACTTT. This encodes CASSQWPYVNCQGDNSPLHF.

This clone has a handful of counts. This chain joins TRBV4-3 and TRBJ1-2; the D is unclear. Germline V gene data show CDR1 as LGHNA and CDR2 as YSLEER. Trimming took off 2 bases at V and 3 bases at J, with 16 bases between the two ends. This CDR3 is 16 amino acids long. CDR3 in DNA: TGCGCCAGCAGCCAAACCTGGACGTCTGGTGACTATGGCTACACCTTC. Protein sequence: CASSQTWTSGDYGYTF.